This TCR beta chain was identified during a study of early T cells in non-severe SARS-CoV-2 infection. Overall study context: Sequencing of unsorted whole blood was done on bulk RNA, leaving chains unpaired.

This clonotype was found a few times. Its antigen is not known. Study conclusions and caveats: Matches to VDJdb favored anti-spike CD8 responses and missed private and CD4 specificities.

In TCRdb, the 5' RACE reads were re-called with MiXCR into one record per CDR3 protein. The sample carries about 28,000 distinct CDR3 sequences, 5.6% recorded once. The sequence derives from an adult who was a healthcare worker with PCR-confirmed SARS-CoV-2 infection or an uninfected control (not recorded which). The specimen was whole blood.

CDR3 protein: CAISGPTLAVVENTQYF. As DNA, the CDR3 is TGTGCCATCAGTGGGCCAACCCTAGCGGTTGTAGAAAATACGCAGTATTTT. The rearrangement uses TRBV10-3 and TRBJ2-3; 7 nucleotides match TRBD2. Trimming removed 4 bases from V and 7 bases from J; junction bases left unmatched: 17. The CDR3 spans 17 residues. In germline, CDR1 is ENHRY, CDR2 SYGVKD.